One TCR beta chain is described in this entry. RNA transcripts were the template for amplifying TCR beta CDR3 regions. HTBI primers were employed in a first-round RT-PCR of the TCR CDR3. MiXCR, applied by TCRdb to the multiplex PCR reads, yields one record per CDR3 protein. The sample shows 500,000 to 600,000 distinct CDR3 sequences, around 42% of them seen only once. The CDR3 extends over 13 amino acids. Trimming took 2 bases from V and 5 from J, leaving 7 bases between them. Per germline, CDR1 KGHSH and CDR2 LQKENI. These data belong to a study of T cells in Graves' hyperthyroidism and ophthalmopathy.

This sequence was found in an adult woman with Graves' disease, either hyperthyroidism or ophthalmopathy (not recorded which). The J gene is TRBJ1-5, the V gene TRBV18; D remains unclear. The sample comprised peripheral blood or thyroid tissue (not recorded which). The CDR3 coding sequence is TGTGCCAGCTCACCAGGGGTCGATCAGCCCCAGCATTTT. Amino acid sequence: CASSPGVDQPQHF. The full variable domain, its missing parts supplied by reference TRBV18 and TRBJ1-5, is NAGVMQNPRHLVRRRGQEARLRCSPMKGHSHVYWYRQLPEEGLKFMVYLQKENIIDESGMPKERFSAEFPKEGPSILRIQQVVRGDSAAYFCASSPGVDQPQHFGDGTRLSIL.